This entry describes one T cell receptor beta chain. The antigen remains unidentified. Germline V gene sequence: CDR1 MNHEY, CDR2 SMNVEV (reference sequence). V shed 0 bases and J 4 bases; nucleotides not matched to a gene: 4. This CDR3 comprises 15 residues. This record comes from a study of cytomegalovirus exposure and HLA in healthy donors. Study-wide background: In an early release, HLA-typed donors contributed approximately 80 million unique TCR sequences.

General study points: The authors listed 150 or so TCR beta chains as cytomegalovirus-associated. An assumption of roughly uniform sequencing depth across donors underlay the presence/absence analyses. There were several of the most significant clusters that appeared linked to common viral pathogens in a later analysis.

PCR was performed using 60 Vbeta and 13 Jbeta primers. Sequenced by immunoSEQ multiplex PCR; TCRdb stores in-frame clones only, minus some. The sample includes 95,000 to 100,000 clones, around 80% of them seen just once. The rearrangement uses TRBV27 and TRBJ1-2; TRBD1 agrees at 8 bases. Sequenced sample: PBMCs. This receptor was identified in a human donor in good health. The CDR3 region is CASSLSQGAVYGYTF. CDR3 nucleotide sequence: TGTGCCAGCAGTTTATCCCAGGGGGCTGTCTATGGCTACACCTTC.